Presented here are 3 T cell receptor beta chains from one specimen sequenced in a study of CD8+ T cells in alopecia areata (dated by TCRdb to the late 2010s). The library was made by the immunoSEQ multiplex PCR assay. To provide template for TCR sequencing, every sample had RNA extracted and reverse transcribed into cDNA. TCRdb mirrors the immuneACCESS table, restricted to in-frame sequences. Some clones are absent from its copies; in checked studies, under half trace to an unresolved V gene, and the reason for the others is unknown. Within this sample are approximately 200,000 clones, with around 60% of them counted one time only. The ten top clones hold 3.3% of the sample. The time point label corresponds to: about 4 weeks on oral tofacitinib. This specimen's treatment or condition label, per the study, means: oral pan-JAK inhibitor, 5-10 mg twice daily. This specimen was CD4+ T cells sorted from blood, taken at week 4, from a patient treated with tofacitinib. The receptors here all came from a human donor with alopecia areata.

The sample holds a few counts of this clone. The chain couples TRBV7-9 to TRBJ1-2; TRBD1 might be the D (6 bases). Germline lookup yields CDR1 SEHNR and CDR2 FQNEAQ (reference sequence). Trimming removed 1 base at V and 6 bases at J, with 9 bases between. This CDR3 has 13 amino acids. This CDR3 reads CASSLGGADGYTF. As DNA, the CDR3 is TGTGCCAGCAGCTTAGGGGGGGCTGATGGCTACACCTTC. The full variable domain, its missing parts supplied by reference TRBV7-9 and TRBJ1-2, is DTGVSQNPRHKITKRGQNVTFRCDPISEHNRLYWYRQTLGQGPEFLTYFQNEAQLEKSRLLSDRFSAERPKGSFSTLEIQRTEQGDSAMYLCASSLGGADGYTFGSGTRLTVV.

The chain joins TRBV9 to TRBJ2-7; 10 bases are shared with TRBD1. The germline V gene encodes CDR1 SGDLS and CDR2 YYNGEE. This CDR3 is 16 amino acids long. V was clipped by 4 bases and J by 3 bases; unmatched bases: 10. The CDR3 loop is CASSYRGDRGSYEQYF. CDR3 DNA sequence: TGTGCCAGCAGCTACCGAGGGGACAGGGGTAGCTACGAGCAGTACTTC.

In its sample, this clone was seen once. V gene TRBV29-1 combines with J gene TRBJ2-5; 10 bases match TRBD2. The V gene end was trimmed by 4 bases and the J gene end by 5 bases; junction bases not matched to a gene: 7. The CDR3 spans 14 residues. CDR1 SQVTM and CDR2 ANQGSEA come from the germline V gene. The CDR3 loop is CSVVGGTSEETQYF. In DNA form, the CDR3 reads TGCAGCGTTGTTGGCGGGACTAGCGAGGAGACCCAGTACTTC.